Listed below are T cell receptor beta chains from one sample, sequenced in a study of T cells in Graves' hyperthyroidism and ophthalmopathy. TCRdb ran MiXCR on the multiplex PCR reads and lists one entry per CDR3 protein. The sample yields tens of thousands of distinct CDR3 sequences, over 35% seen once. The sequenced material came from blood. The receptors shown here come from a woman in her 30s with Graves' hyperthyroidism. Both conserved end residues are part of each CDR3. The D gene is left open where the match is weak. Clone sizes are given selectively: once, few, many, or a class where the clone is expanded.

TRBJ2-1	many	NA	TRBV4-1	TGCGCCAGCAGCCAAGATGTGGCTAGCAGAGACAATGAGCAGTTCTTC	CASSQDVASRDNEQFF
TRBJ1-4	many	NA	TRBV4-2	TGTGCCAGCAGCCAAGATGTCCCCCGTGAAAAACTGTTTTTT	CASSQDVPREKLFF
TRBJ2-7	many	NA	TRBV28	TGTGCCAGCACCCCTTGGGCTAGTGGGTCCTACGAGCAGTACTTC	CASTPWASGSYEQYF
TRBJ2-7	once	TRBD2	TRBV20-1	TGCAGTGCAGACCCCCCCAGCGGGGTAGGCTACGAGCAGTACTTC	CSADPPSGVGYEQYF
TRBJ1-6	NA	NA	TRBV28	TGCGCCAGCAGTCTTCCAGGGGATCCACCCCTCCACTTT	CASSLPGDPPLHF
TRBJ1-1	many	NA	TRBV6-2/TRBV6-3	TGTGCCAGCAGTGACACCCCCCAGGGGCGGACTGAAGCTTTCTTT	CASSDTPQGRTEAFF
TRBJ1-1	many	NA	TRBV6-1	TGTGCCAGCAGTAAATGGAACACTGAAGCTTTCTTT	CASSKWNTEAFF
TRBJ2-7	many	NA	TRBV28	TGTGCCAGCAGTTTAGGAGGGGAAGGCTACGAGCAGTACTTC	CASSLGGEGYEQYF
TRBJ1-2	many	TRBD1	TRBV12-3/TRBV12-4	TGTGCCAGCAGTACAGCAAGGACAGGGGGCATCTATGGCTACACCTTC	CASSTARTGGIYGYTF
TRBJ1-1	NA	NA	TRBV5-1	TGCGCCAGCAGCCTCTCGGGGGGGGTCGGGAACACTGAAGCTTTCTTT	CASSLSGGVGNTEAFF
TRBJ2-4	many	NA	TRBV27	TGTGCCAGCAGTTGGACTGAAAAAAACATTCAGTACTTC	CASSWTEKNIQYF
TRBJ1-1	many	NA	TRBV5-1	TGCGCCAGCCGAATAGCGGCTTCGAACACTGAAGCTTTCTTT	CASRIAASNTEAFF
TRBJ2-7	NA	NA	TRBV6-1	TGTGCCAGCAGTGAATTCCGGACGGCGGGGAGCGGGTCCTACGAGCAGTACTTC	CASSEFRTAGSGSYEQYF
TRBJ2-5	NA	NA	TRBV24-1	TGTGCCACCAGTGACGGGCCCCAAGAGACCCAGCACTTC	CATSDGPQETQHF
TRBJ1-2	once	NA	TRBV29-1	TGCAGCGCTGAGGCGGACGTTAGCTATGGCCACACCTTC	CSAEADVSYGHTF
TRBJ2-7	medium-sized	NA	TRBV2	TGTGCCAGCAGTGAAGTACCGTACCCCTACGAGCAGTACTTC	CASSEVPYPYEQYF
TRBJ2-7	many	TRBD2	TRBV11-3	TGTGCCAGCAGCTTTTTAGGGACTAGGGGTTCCTACGAGCAGTACTTC	CASSFLGTRGSYEQYF
TRBJ1-3	many	NA	TRBV5-4	TGTGCCAGCAGCCAGGACACCTCTGGAAACACCATATATTTT	CASSQDTSGNTIYF
TRBJ1-5	NA	NA	TRBV10-2	TGCGCCAGCAGAACCGACTCCCAGATCAATCAGCCCCAGCATTTT	CASRTDSQINQPQHF
TRBJ1-3	NA	NA	TRBV2	TGTGCCAGCAGCCTGGGATCGCTAACTGGAAACACCATATATTTC	CASSLGSLTGNTIYF
TRBJ1-5	once	TRBD1	TRBV20-1	TGCAGTGCTAGAGGTCAGGGGGCCCAGGATCAGCCCCAGCATTTT	CSARGQGAQDQPQHF
TRBJ2-5	few	NA	TRBV6-5	TGTGCCAGCAGAGTGGACAGCCAAGTGACCCAGTACTTC	CASRVDSQVTQYF
TRBJ2-7	NA	TRBD2	TRBV6-1	TGTGCCGCCAAGGGGCGGGGGTCCTTCGAGCAGTACTTC	CAAKGRGSFEQYF
TRBJ2-5	many	TRBD2	TRBV19	TGTGCCAGTAGTACGGCTAGCGGGCAAGAGACCCAGTACTTC	CASSTASGQETQYF
TRBJ2-5	NA	TRBD1	TRBV6-2/TRBV6-3	TGTGCCAGCAGTTCACCGTCCCGGGACAGGGGCGAGAAACCAAACCCCTTATTACAAGAGACCCAGTACTTC	CASSSPSRDRGEKPNPLLQETQYF